This T cell receptor beta chain was identified in a study of blood T cell repertoires in COVID-19. On the study more broadly: Samples representing acute and convalescent COVID-19 were sourced from the United States, Italy and Spain. T cells, B-cell-depleted T cells, or PBMCs supplied cDNA or gDNA.

Germline trimming cut 1 base from V and 5 bases from J; bases unmatched to any gene: 6. Germline values: CDR1 MGHRA, CDR2 YSYEKL. The CDR3 has 16 residues. In the original analysis: Counts of nucleated cells, estimated from reference gene primer amplification, were obtained. The protocol was immunoSEQ multiplex PCR, while the TCRdb copy is restricted to in-frame clones and leaves out a portion. Clone size and V and J calls were adopted from that table, with D and trimming inferred from the DNA. Among approximately 170,000 clones listed, more than 65% were seen once. The chain is built from TRBV4-1 and TRBJ1-4, with TRBD1 matching 8 bases. Specimen: peripheral blood. The sequence was collected from a woman older than 75 with active or convalescent COVID-19. Here the CDR3 DNA reads TGCGCCAGCAGCCAAGCTATCGGACAGGGAAATGAAAAACTGTTTTTT. It is translated as CASSQAIGQGNEKLFF.